This record concerns one T cell receptor (beta chain) sequence. Its antigen is unknown. The data belong to a study of early T cells in non-severe SARS-CoV-2 infection. The overall study: Bulk RNA taken from unsorted whole blood was sequenced, leaving chains unpaired. Notes on the study in general: Anti-spike CD8 specificities were favored by VDJdb matching, whose results missed private and CD4 specificities.

Germline V gene data show CDR1 as SGHNT and CDR2 as YYREEE (reference sequence). The CDR3 spans 15 residues. V shed 4 bases, J shed 7 bases, and the junction held 6 bases outside the gene matches. Individual cDNA molecules were tagged with unique molecular identifiers, the study reported. TCRdb re-called the 5' RACE reads with MiXCR, one entry per CDR3 protein. Of approximately 89,000 distinct CDR3 sequences in the sample, 11% to 15% were seen once. The sequencing input was whole blood. J is TRBJ1-6 and V is TRBV5-4, with 9 bases lining up with TRBD1. The clonotype comes from an adult who was a healthcare worker with PCR-confirmed SARS-CoV-2 infection or an uninfected control (not recorded which). CDR3 region: CASSRPDRGNSPLHF. Written as DNA, the CDR3 is TGTGCCAGCAGCCGCCCGGACAGGGGAAATTCACCCCTCCACTTT.